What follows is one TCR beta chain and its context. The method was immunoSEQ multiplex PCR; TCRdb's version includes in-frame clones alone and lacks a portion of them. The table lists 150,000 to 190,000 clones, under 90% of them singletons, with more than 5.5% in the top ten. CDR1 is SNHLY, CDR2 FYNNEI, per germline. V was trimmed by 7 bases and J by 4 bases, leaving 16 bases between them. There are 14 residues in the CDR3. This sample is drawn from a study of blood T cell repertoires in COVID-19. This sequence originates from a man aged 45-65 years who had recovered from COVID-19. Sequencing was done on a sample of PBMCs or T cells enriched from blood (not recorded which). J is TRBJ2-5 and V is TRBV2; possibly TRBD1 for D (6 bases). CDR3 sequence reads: CASTSGTRTETQYF. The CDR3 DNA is TGTGCCAGCACCTCCGGGACACGCACAGAGACCCAGTACTTC.